These T cell receptor beta chains were read from a single sample in a study of control samples from healthy donors and cancer patients. Some clones are missing from TCRdb's copy, which holds only in-frame ones; the method was immunoSEQ multiplex PCR. In the table there are around 6,000 clones, around 72% of which are singletons. The sequenced material came from formalin-fixed, paraffin-embedded tissue. These receptors came from a male donor with melanoma. Each CDR3 is given with its conserved first and last residue. Each record gives: clone size, J gene, V gene, D gene, CDR3 DNA, CDR3 protein. The D gene is left open where the match is weak. Clone size is not always given. Where it is, it says once, few, many or a class for expanded clones.

>-|TRBJ2-7|TRBV5-1|TRBD2
TGCGCCAGCAGCGCTAGCGGGTTCACCCCCTACGAGCAGTACTTC
CASSASGFTPYEQYF
>few|TRBJ2-1|TRBV5-8|-
TGTGCCAGCAGGGCTAGCCGGGGGAATGAGCAGTTCTTC
CASRASRGNEQFF
>-|TRBJ1-2|TRBV7-8|TRBD1
TGTGCCAGCAGCTTCCAGGGGGCTAACTATGGCTACACCTTC
CASSFQGANYGYTF
>-|TRBJ2-3|TRBV5-1|TRBD2
TGCGCCAGCAGCTTGGAGCTAGCGGGAACCGGCACAGATACGCAGTATTTT
CASSLELAGTGTDTQYF
>-|TRBJ2-1|TRBV2|TRBD2
TGTGCCAGGAGAATGAAGGCGGGACTAGCGGGAGGTCGGCAGCTCTTC
CARRMKAGLAGGRQLF
>-|TRBJ1-2|TRBV14|-
TGTGCCAGCAGCCAAGTCGCCCAGGGGTATGGCTACACCTTC
CASSQVAQGYGYTF
>-|TRBJ2-3|TRBV15|TRBD2
TGTGCCACCAGCCTACTAGCGGCGATGGATACGCAGTATTTT
CATSLLAAMDTQYF
>-|TRBJ2-2|TRBV5-6|TRBD2
TGTGCCAGCACCCTGACTAGCGGATACACCGGGGAGCTGTTTTTT
CASTLTSGYTGELFF
>-|TRBJ2-6|TRBV5-1|-
TGCGCCAGCAGCTTGCGTCAGATTTTATCTGGGGCCAACGTCCTGACTTTC
CASSLRQILSGANVLTF
>-|TRBJ2-7|TRBV5-1|-
TGCGCCAGCAGGCCAGGGGTATTGAGCTCCTACGAGCAGTACTTC
CASRPGVLSSYEQYF
>large|TRBJ2-1|TRBV20-1|TRBD2
TGCAGTGCTAGTAGCGGGATCTACAATGAGCAGTTCTTC
CSASSGIYNEQFF
>-|TRBJ2-1|TRBV9|TRBD1
TGTGCCAGCAGCGGATCCGGGACAGGTTTCAATGAGCAGTTCTTC
CASSGSGTGFNEQFF
>few|TRBJ1-5|TRBV30|-
TGTGCCTGGAGTGTCGGGAGGGATCAGCCCCAGCATTTT
CAWSVGRDQPQHF
>-|TRBJ2-7|TRBV7-2|TRBD1
TGTGCCAGCAGCTTTGGGACAGAAACCTACGAGCAGTACTTC
CASSFGTETYEQYF
>-|TRBJ1-2|TRBV20-1|-
TGCAGTGCTAGTTATGGGATAAACTATGGCTACACCTTC
CSASYGINYGYTF
>-|TRBJ2-7|TRBV18|-
TGTGCCAGCTCACCGGCGGCAGCTTATTACGAGCAGTACTTC
CASSPAAAYYEQYF